The 21 T cell receptor beta chains in this list originate from one sample, sequenced in a study of regulatory T cells in long-lasting Graves disease. Building of the TCR beta libraries involved iRepertoire HTBI primers and Arm-PCR of CDR3 regions. TCRdb used MiXCR to reprocess the multiplex PCR reads, holding one entry per CDR3 protein. This repertoire shows fewer than 450,000 distinct CDR3 sequences, about a quarter found once; its top ten account for about a quarter. Time point here: persistent/refractory GD, antithyroid drugs over 5 years with positive TRAb. RNA from PBMCs was the source of the TCR library. Sequencing was performed on peripheral blood mononuclear cells (PBMCs), taken when the disease was refractory, from a patient treated with antithyroid drugs. Receptors originate from a female donor with Graves disease.

This clonotype turned up a few times. The rearrangement joins TRBV19 to TRBJ2-7, with D tentatively TRBD2 (5 bases). CDR1 and CDR2 from the germline V gene are LNHDA and SQIVND (reference sequence). V was pared by 8 bases and J by 2 bases, with 13 bases between. The CDR3 loop spans 13 amino acids. CDR3 residues: CASGLGDAYEQYF. The CDR3 nucleotides are TGTGCCAGTGGACTGGGTGATGCCTACGAGCAGTACTTC.

This clonotype came up a few times. The chain recombines TRBV27 with TRBJ2-1; 12 bases are shared with TRBD2. The CDR3 covers 16 residues. Trimming took 6 bases from V and 7 from J; bases not matched to a gene: 10. CDR1 is MNHEY and CDR2 is SMNVEV in the germline V gene (reference sequence). CDR3 residues: CASSPTLAGGVNEQFF. DNA of the CDR3: TGTGCCAGCAGCCCGACACTAGCGGGGGGAGTGAATGAGCAGTTCTTC.

Many counts were recorded for this clonotype. The gene calls are TRBV7-9 and TRBJ1-2, with 7 bases matching TRBD1. CDR3 length: 15 residues. Germline V CDR1 and CDR2: SEHNR, FQNEAQ (reference sequence). The J segment lost 6 bases and the V segment lost 1 base, leaving 8 bases of the junction unmatched. The CDR3 region has the DNA TGTGCCAGCAGCTTAGTGGGTAGGGGGCTGCATGGCTACACCTTC. Protein product: CASSLVGRGLHGYTF. The entire variable domain, with the rest obtained from reference TRBV7-9 and TRBJ1-2, is as follows: DTGVSQNPRHKITKRGQNVTFRCDPISEHNRLYWYRQTLGQGPEFLTYFQNEAQLEKSRLLSDRFSAERPKGSFSTLEIQRTEQGDSAMYLCASSLVGRGLHGYTFGSGTRLTVV.

V and J are TRBV28 and TRBJ2-5; D remains ambiguous. CDR3 length: 15 amino acids. The V end lost 4 bases, the J end lost 0 bases, and 12 bases lay between the germline ends. Germline assignment: CDR1 MDHEN and CDR2 SYDVKM. The CDR3 coding sequence is TGTGCCAGCAGTTACGGCGTGCGTAACCAAGAGACCCAGTACTTC. It yields the protein CASSYGVRNQETQYF. The full variable domain, its missing parts supplied by reference TRBV28 and TRBJ2-5, is DVKVTQSSRYLVKRTGEKVFLECVQDMDHENMFWYRQDPGLGLRLIYFSYDVKMKEKGDIPEGYSVSREKKERFSLILESASTNQTSMYLCASSYGVRNQETQYFGPGTRLLVL.

This clonotype was seen repeatedly, ten times or more. The V gene is TRBV7-2, the J gene TRBJ2-5; D remains unclear. Per germline, CDR1 SGHTA and CDR2 FQGNSA. This CDR3 region has 15 residues. Deletions cut 2 bases from V and 5 bases from J, with 15 bases between. CDR3 DNA: TGTGCCAGCAGCTTACTCCCAGCCGGTGTGGAGACCCAGTACTTC. Translated, it gives CASSLLPAGVETQYF.

The rearrangement joins TRBV18 to TRBJ2-7, with 7 bases lining up with TRBD1. This CDR3 spans 15 amino acids. The ends lost 1 base at V and 5 bases at J; junction bases unmatched: 8. Germline values: CDR1 KGHSH, CDR2 LQKENI. CDR3: CASSPQQGVIDEQYF. CDR3 nucleotides: TGTGCCAGCTCACCACAGCAGGGGGTCATCGACGAGCAGTACTTC.

This chain connects TRBV5-1 to TRBJ2-7, with TRBD1 identical over 7 bases. Germline V gene data show CDR1 as SGHRS and CDR2 as YFSETQ. The CDR3 contains 16 residues. After removal of 3 bases from V and 2 bases from J, the junction contained 11 bases not matched to a gene. The CDR3 loop is CASSSDGDRGPYEQYF. CDR3 in DNA: TGCGCCAGCAGCTCGGACGGGGACAGAGGACCCTACGAGCAGTACTTC.

This clonotype was seen at least ten times. V usage is TRBV30 and J usage is TRBJ2-7; D is perhaps TRBD2 (7 bases). The CDR3 is made up of 14 amino acids. Trimming stripped 5 bases from V and 4 bases from J, with 18 bases between. CDR1 GTSNPN and CDR2 SVGIG come from the germline V gene (reference sequence). The CDR3 reads CAWARGGASYEQYF. In DNA, the CDR3 is TGTGCCTGGGCGAGGGGGGGCGCAAGTTACGAGCAGTACTTC.

This clonotype was counted at least ten times. The V and J genes are TRBV2 and TRBJ1-2; TRBD1 agrees at 9 bases. V gave up 3 bases and J gave up 4 bases; unmatched junction bases: 15. This CDR3 contains 18 residues. Germline CDR1 reads SNHLY; CDR2 reads FYNNEI. DNA for the CDR3: TGTGCCAGCAGTGACGCAAAACAGGGGGCTAACGTATCCTATGGCTACACCTTC. Protein product: CASSDAKQGANVSYGYTF.

Remarks on this clonotype: A single base separates this from a much larger clone, so it may be a read error. The gene calls are TRBV6-2 or TRBV6-3 and TRBJ2-7; 7 bases are a match to TRBD1. The germline V gene has CDR1 MNHEY and CDR2 SVGEGT. CDR3 size: 16 residues. The CDR3 protein is CACSEDAGGNWGEQYF. The CDR3 nucleotides are TGTGCCTGCAGTGAAGACGCAGGGGGAAATTGGGGCGAGCAGTACTTC.

This clonotype has ten or more counts. The V gene is TRBV6-2 or TRBV6-3, the J gene TRBJ2-5, with 8 bases matching TRBD1. The trim removed 5 bases at V and 9 bases at J, leaving 8 bases unmatched. Germline assignment: CDR1 MNHEY and CDR2 SVGEGT. CDR3 length: 13 residues. CDR3 DNA sequence: TGTGCCAGCAGTCGACAGGGGAAGGAGGCCCAGTACTTC. Translating gives CASSRQGKEAQYF.

The rearrangement uses TRBV7-9 and TRBJ2-5, with a tentative D call TRBD1 (6 bases). V shed 2 bases and J shed 4 bases, with 11 bases lying between them. CDR3 size: 14 residues. Germline values: CDR1 SEHNR, CDR2 FQNEAQ (reference sequence). Written as DNA, the CDR3 is TGTGCCAGCAGCTTACAGGGGACCCGAGAGACCCAGTACTTC. It yields the protein CASSLQGTRETQYF.

This clonotype was detected many times. The chain combines TRBV12-3 or TRBV12-4 with TRBJ1-6; 7 positions match TRBD1. V shed 7 bases and J 4 bases; nucleotides not matched to a gene: 7. The CDR3 has 15 residues. The CDR3 protein is CASTPDRAYNSPLHF. CDR3 DNA: TGTGCCAGCACTCCTGACAGGGCTTATAATTCACCCCTCCACTTT.

At least ten counts were recorded for this clonotype. This chain joins TRBV10-3 and TRBJ2-7, with TRBD2 matching over 7 bases. The germline V gene has CDR1 ENHRY and CDR2 SYGVKD. V gave up 0 bases and J gave up 2 bases; unmatched junction bases: 7. This CDR3 spans 16 amino acids. CDR3: CAISESGGRRAYEQYF. Here the CDR3 DNA reads TGTGCCATCAGTGAGTCGGGCGGGAGAAGGGCCTACGAGCAGTACTTC.

This clonotype was detected ten times or more. The chain combines TRBV6-2 or TRBV6-3 with TRBJ2-5; D perhaps matches TRBD1 (6 bases). This CDR3 has 17 residues. Germline lookup yields CDR1 MNHEY and CDR2 SVGEGT. V was clipped by 6 bases and J by 4 bases, with 24 bases between them. The CDR3 coding sequence is TGTGCCAGCAGCGGACAGATAGGGACAATGAGAAGAGAGACCCAGTACTTC. It specifies CASSGQIGTMRRETQYF.

This clonotype appeared many times. This chain uses TRBV6-5 with TRBJ1-5; perhaps TRBD1 as D (5 bases). V lost 2 bases and J 5 bases, leaving 7 bases between the germline ends. The CDR3 has 13 residues. Germline V gene data show CDR1 as MNHEY and CDR2 as SVGAGI. This chain's CDR3 is CASSYGADQPQHF. In DNA form, the CDR3 reads TGTGCCAGCAGTTACGGGGCTGATCAGCCCCAGCATTTT.

This chain links TRBV9 with TRBJ1-1; TRBD1 is a possible D gene (5 bases). The germline V gene encodes CDR1 SGDLS and CDR2 YYNGEE. Trimming stripped 4 bases from V and 5 bases from J, with 15 bases between. This CDR3 region has 14 residues. DNA for the CDR3: TGTGCCAGCAGCCCCCCGGCAGGGTTAACTGAAGCTTTCTTT. It encodes CASSPPAGLTEAFF.

A few counts support this clonotype. The V and J genes are TRBV7-2 and TRBJ1-3; D remains unclear. Trimming took 0 bases from V and 0 from J, leaving 12 bases between them. The CDR3 spans 17 residues. From germline, CDR1 is SGHTA and CDR2 FQGNSA. CDR3 in amino acids: CASSLALWQNSGNTIYF. In DNA form, the CDR3 reads TGTGCCAGCAGCTTAGCTTTATGGCAAAACTCTGGAAACACCATATATTTT.

Only a few counts were recorded for this clonotype. V is TRBV5-6 and J is TRBJ2-6, with TRBD2 identical over 10 bases. V lost 0 bases, J lost 1 base, and 7 bases stayed unmatched. Germline CDR1 reads SGHDT; CDR2 reads YYEEEE. This CDR3 contains 19 residues. For the CDR3, the DNA is TGTGCCAGCAGCTTGGTAGTCCTAGCGGGAGCATCTGGGGCCAACGTCCTGACTTTC. It codes for CASSLVVLAGASGANVLTF.

This clonotype was recorded a few times. The chain carries TRBV5-4 and TRBJ2-7; 7 bases match TRBD1. V was clipped by 2 bases and J by 2 bases; unmatched bases: 10. The CDR3 length is 16 residues. From germline, CDR1 is SGHNT and CDR2 YYREEE (reference sequence). The CDR3 region is CASSFARQGPTYEQYF. The CDR3 DNA follows: TGTGCCAGCAGCTTTGCACGACAGGGTCCAACCTACGAGCAGTACTTC.

J is TRBJ2-4 and V is TRBV7-2; D is unresolved. Germline loops: CDR1 SGHTA, CDR2 FQGNSA. The CDR3 contains 16 residues. V shed 2 bases and J shed 2 bases, with 13 bases lying between them. The CDR3 nucleotides are TGTGCCAGCAGCTTATCACTCACTGGGTCCAAAAACATTCAGTACTTC. Its translation: CASSLSLTGSKNIQYF.